The T cell receptor beta chain under discussion was sequenced for a study of spatial heterogeneity in lung cancer. Study summary: Each distinct TCR and UMI combination averaged more than ten appearances in raw reads.

The CDR3 extends over 14 amino acids. V was trimmed by 6 bases and J by 5 bases, leaving 14 bases between them. TCRdb passed the 5' RACE reads through MiXCR, listing each CDR3 protein once. The sample has about 52,000 distinct CDR3 sequences; about 7.4% are singletons. Regarding time point: blood at routine non-recurrence follow-up after resection. Sequencing of whole RNA from tumor, nontumor lung or frozen PBMC involved no sorting. This clonotype was recorded a few times. The chain is built from TRBV12-3 or TRBV12-4 and TRBJ1-5; D may be TRBD1 (6 bases). Source: PBMCs, taken at follow-up. The TCR comes from a female donor with early-stage non-small cell lung cancer. Here the CDR3 DNA reads TGTGCCAGCAGGTCCGGGACACCATATCAGCCCCAGCATTTT. Its protein is CASRSGTPYQPQHF.